What follows are 29 T cell receptor beta chains derived from one specimen sequenced in a study of blood T cell repertoires in COVID-19. Assay used: immunoSEQ multiplex PCR; TCRdb lists only in-frame clones, some missing. The table shows 50,000 to 70,000 clones, with about 90% occurring only once. Material for sequencing was peripheral blood. The receptors come from a man aged 55-75 years with acute or convalescent COVID-19.

This chain connects TRBV7-9 to TRBJ1-4; D call uncertain. The CDR3 consists of 16 residues. Germline V gene data show CDR1 as SEHNR and CDR2 as FQNEAQ (reference sequence). Trimming removed 2 bases from V and 0 bases from J, with 10 bases in between. The CDR3 sequence: CASSLISGATNEKLFF. As DNA, the CDR3 is TGTGCCAGCAGCTTAATTTCGGGAGCAACTAATGAAAAACTGTTTTTT. Based on the CDR3 plus reference TRBV7-9 and TRBJ1-4, the full variable domain is DTGVSQNPRHKITKRGQNVTFRCDPISEHNRLYWYRQTLGQGPEFLTYFQNEAQLEKSRLLSDRFSAERPKGSFSTLEIQRTEQGDSAMYLCASSLISGATNEKLFFGSGTQLSVL.

A single count supports this clone. The chain combines TRBV7-9 with TRBJ2-7; 7 bases are a match to TRBD1. After removal of 4 bases from V and 5 bases from J, the junction contained 8 bases not matched to a gene. Germline V gives CDR1 SEHNR, CDR2 FQNEAQ (reference sequence). There are 14 residues in the CDR3. The CDR3 region is CASSSRQGRHEQYF. The CDR3 DNA reads TGTGCCAGCAGCTCCCGACAGGGTCGGCACGAGCAGTACTTC.

The V gene is TRBV15, the J gene TRBJ1-1, with a tentative D call TRBD1 (6 bases). The CDR3 covers 17 residues. Germline values: CDR1 LNHNV, CDR2 YYDKDF (reference sequence). Trimming removed 3 bases at V and 1 base at J, with 18 bases between. This CDR3 reads CATSSLFEDSWNTEAFF. The DNA for the CDR3 is TGTGCCACCAGCAGCCTCTTCGAGGACAGTTGGAACACTGAAGCTTTCTTT.

The chain recombines TRBV6-5 with TRBJ1-3, with D possibly matching TRBD1 (6 bases). The V gene lost 5 bases and the J gene lost 3 bases, with 14 bases spanning the gap. Germline CDR1 reads MNHEY; CDR2 reads SVGAGI. CDR3 length: 15 residues. In DNA, the CDR3 is TGTGCCAGCAGTCCCCTCGGGGGGCTTGGAAACACCATATATTTT. As protein: CASSPLGGLGNTIYF.

The J gene is TRBJ2-5, the V gene TRBV29-1; D not resolved. The germline V gene has CDR1 SQVTM and CDR2 ANQGSEA. The V end lost 2 bases, the J end lost 7 bases, and 20 bases lay between the germline ends. The CDR3 contains 15 residues. The CDR3 loop reads CSVERPRFPRGTQYF. The DNA for the CDR3 is TGCAGCGTTGAAAGGCCCCGTTTTCCCCGCGGGACCCAGTACTTC.

V is TRBV3-1 (or the pseudogene TRBV3-2) and J is TRBJ1-2, with 9 bases aligning to TRBD1. Germline V gene lookup returns CDR1 LGHDT and CDR2 YNNKEL (reference sequence). The CDR3 totals 15 residues. The trim removed 0 bases at V and 6 bases at J, leaving 5 bases unmatched. CDR3 nucleotide sequence: TGTGCCAGCAGCCAAGATGAGACAGGGGGGGATGGCTACACCTTC. Amino acids: CASSQDETGGDGYTF.

This clone is a singleton in its sample. The rearrangement joins TRBV19 to TRBJ2-5, with 10 bases matching TRBD2. This CDR3 comprises 19 residues. Germline CDR1 LNHDA, CDR2 SQIVND (reference sequence). V dropped 3 bases and J dropped 1; count of bases not matched to a gene: 14. CDR3 residues: CASSIPSGRAPAAQETQYF. In nucleotides, the CDR3 is TGTGCCAGTAGTATTCCCAGCGGGAGGGCACCGGCCGCCCAAGAGACCCAGTACTTC. Looking up the rest from reference TRBV19 and TRBJ2-5 gives the full variable domain: DGGITQSPKYLFRKEGQNVTLSCEQNLNHDAMYWYRQDPGQGLRLIYYSQIVNDFQKGDIAEGYSVSREKKESFPLTVTSAQKNPTAFYLCASSIPSGRAPAAQETQYFGPGTRLLVL.

This clone has just one count. This rearrangement joins TRBV5-1 to TRBJ1-6, with 8 bases identical to TRBD1. The ends lost 5 bases at V and 14 bases at J; junction bases unmatched: 12. The V gene's germline CDR1 is SGHRS and CDR2 YFSETQ. The CDR3 runs 14 residues. DNA of the CDR3: TGCGCCAGCAGTTTGTCAGGGGGCGAACAGGCCCTCCACTTT. Its protein product is CASSLSGGEQALHF.

The genes are TRBV19 and TRBJ2-7, with TRBD2 as a possible D gene (6 bases). Trimming shortened V by 5 bases and J by 3 bases, and 14 bases separated the two germline ends. Germline V lookup: CDR1 LNHDA, CDR2 SQIVND (reference sequence). CDR3 length: 14 amino acids. The CDR3 DNA is TGTGCCAGTAGTGTCGGGAGAGACAACTACGAGCAGTACTTC. Translation: CASSVGRDNYEQYF.

The rearrangement uses TRBV18 and TRBJ1-5; D gene uncertain. Germline-derived CDR1 and CDR2 are KGHSH and LQKENI. V was trimmed by 1 base and J by 1 base, leaving 8 bases between them. CDR3 length: 15 amino acids. The CDR3 nucleotides are TGTGCCAGCTCACCACAGGGAGACAGCAATCAGCCCCAGCATTTT. Residues: CASSPQGDSNQPQHF.

This chain uses TRBV19 with TRBJ1-2; 9 positions match TRBD1. The ends lost 8 bases at V and 0 bases at J; junction bases unmatched: 4. The CDR3 totals 14 residues. Germline CDR1 is LNHDA and CDR2 is SQIVND (reference sequence). CDR3 sequence: CASLDRGANYGYTF. The CDR3 coding sequence is TGTGCCAGTCTGGACAGGGGAGCTAACTATGGCTACACCTTC.

This clone came up a few times. The J gene is TRBJ2-7, the V gene TRBV25-1; 7 nucleotides align to TRBD1. Germline values: CDR1 MGHDK, CDR2 SYGVNS. There are 12 residues in the CDR3. Losses at the gene ends were 7 bases for V and 5 bases for J; bases not matched to a gene: 5. The CDR3: CASKQGGHEQYF. DNA of the CDR3: TGTGCCAGCAAACAAGGGGGCCACGAGCAGTACTTC.

The V and J genes are TRBV7-9 and TRBJ2-1, with D tentatively TRBD2 (7 bases). Trimming pared 5 bases from V and 8 bases from J, leaving 25 bases between. The V gene's germline CDR1 is SEHNR and CDR2 FQNEAQ (reference sequence). The CDR3 sequence is 17 residues long. The DNA for the CDR3 is TGTGCCAGCAGCCTGGGGGTTGCCGACCCGGGGGGCGATGAGCAGTTCTTC. This translates into CASSLGVADPGGDEQFF. The whole variable domain, remainder taken from reference TRBV7-9 and TRBJ2-1, is DTGVSQNPRHKITKRGQNVTFRCDPISEHNRLYWYRQTLGQGPEFLTYFQNEAQLEKSRLLSDRFSAERPKGSFSTLEIQRTEQGDSAMYLCASSLGVADPGGDEQFFGPGTRLTVL.

This clone was seen a handful of times. V and J are TRBV19 and TRBJ2-1; D possibly corresponds to TRBD2 (6 bases). The CDR3 has 16 amino acids. V was pared by 6 bases and J by 8 bases, with 23 bases between. Per the germline V gene, CDR1 is LNHDA and CDR2 is SQIVND (reference sequence). CDR3 residues: CASSSEEGLAGYEQFF. CDR3 DNA: TGTGCCAGTAGCTCGGAGGAGGGGCTAGCCGGCTATGAGCAGTTCTTC.

This chain links TRBV7-8 with TRBJ1-2; D remains ambiguous. V was cut by 3 bases and J by 1 base, with 12 bases left in between. The CDR3 runs to 15 residues. Germline-derived CDR1 and CDR2 are SGHVS and FQNEAQ. The DNA of the CDR3 is TGTGCCAGCAGCTTTAGAGTAACCGATAACTATGGCTACACCTTC. It encodes CASSFRVTDNYGYTF.

This chain connects TRBV18 to TRBJ2-7; 7 bases fit TRBD1. This CDR3 spans 16 amino acids. Germline values: CDR1 KGHSH, CDR2 LQKENI. The trim removed 5 bases at V and 2 bases at J, leaving 12 bases unmatched. CDR3 sequence reads: CASSSRRTGATYEQYF. The CDR3 region has the DNA TGTGCCAGCTCATCTCGTAGGACAGGCGCCACCTACGAGCAGTACTTC. The variable domain in full, with the rest retrieved from reference TRBV18 and TRBJ2-7, is NAGVMQNPRHLVRRRGQEARLRCSPMKGHSHVYWYRQLPEEGLKFMVYLQKENIIDESGMPKERFSAEFPKEGPSILRIQQVVRGDSAAYFCASSSRRTGATYEQYFGPGTRLTVT.

J is TRBJ2-1 and V is TRBV28, with D possibly TRBD2 on 6 matching bases. The CDR3 totals 18 residues. Trimming cost V 5 bases and J 4 bases, with 24 bases left between them. Germline loops: CDR1 MDHEN, CDR2 SYDVKM. Here the CDR3 reads CASSGHGRGGEKYNEQFF. The CDR3 DNA sequence: TGTGCCAGCAGTGGCCACGGGCGCGGAGGGGAAAAGTACAATGAGCAGTTCTTC. The whole variable domain, filled in from reference TRBV28 and TRBJ2-1, reads DVKVTQSSRYLVKRTGEKVFLECVQDMDHENMFWYRQDPGLGLRLIYFSYDVKMKEKGDIPEGYSVSREKKERFSLILESASTNQTSMYLCASSGHGRGGEKYNEQFFGPGTRLTVL.

V and J are TRBV11-2 and TRBJ1-1; no definite D call. Trimming pared 1 base from V and 7 bases from J, leaving 10 bases between. The CDR3 spans 13 residues. Germline CDR1 SGHAT, CDR2 FQNNGV. CDR3 DNA sequence: TGTGCCAGCAGCTTAGGCCTCAGGTTTGAAGCTTTCTTT. Amino acids: CASSLGLRFEAFF.

CDR3 residues: CASSFGTGKYTEAFF. CDR3 DNA: TGTGCCAGCTCATTCGGGACAGGGAAGTACACTGAAGCTTTCTTT. V is TRBV18 and J is TRBJ1-1, with 9 bases fitting TRBD1. Germline CDR1 KGHSH, CDR2 LQKENI. V shed 5 bases, J shed 3 bases, and the junction held 7 bases outside the gene matches. The CDR3 sequence is 15 residues long.

The chain links TRBV29-1 to TRBJ2-1; D may be TRBD2 (5 bases). CDR3 length: 14 amino acids. Germline V lookup: CDR1 SQVTM, CDR2 ANQGSEA. CDR3: CTAGLATSYNEQFF. The DNA for the CDR3 is TGCACCGCTGGACTGGCTACATCCTACAATGAGCAGTTCTTC.

The genes are TRBV19 and TRBJ2-6, with 9 bases lining up with TRBD2. The CDR3 extends over 17 amino acids. CDR1 LNHDA and CDR2 SQIVND come from the germline V gene (reference sequence). The trim removed 3 bases at V and 1 base at J, leaving 4 bases unmatched. The CDR3 nucleotides read TGTGCCAGTAGTATCAGGACTAGCGCTTCTGGGGCCAACGTCCTGACTTTC. The encoded protein is CASSIRTSASGANVLTF.

The rearrangement joins TRBV7-9 to TRBJ2-1; a weak D match, TRBD1 (5 bases). The CDR3 is 12 amino acids. The V end lost 7 bases, the J end lost 10 bases, and 14 bases lay between the germline ends. CDR1 SEHNR and CDR2 FQNEAQ come from the germline V gene (reference sequence). This CDR3 reads CASNQISGEQFF. In DNA form, the CDR3 reads TGTGCCAGCAACCAAATATCAGGGGAGCAGTTCTTC.

This clone was seen only a few times. V usage is TRBV29-1 and J usage is TRBJ1-1; 8 nucleotides align to TRBD1. The V and J ends lost 4 bases and 3 bases, in that order; junction bases with no gene match: 13. Germline loops: CDR1 SQVTM, CDR2 ANQGSEA. The CDR3 loop spans 16 amino acids. Here the CDR3 DNA reads TGCAGCGTTGCCGCTGCCGACAGGGGAGTGGACACTGAAGCTTTCTTT. Translated, it gives CSVAAADRGVDTEAFF.

The rearrangement joins TRBV24-1 to TRBJ1-2, with TRBD1 as a possible D gene (5 bases). The CDR3 is made up of 15 amino acids. CDR1 KGHDR and CDR2 SFDVKD come from the germline V gene. V was trimmed by 2 bases and J by 4 bases, leaving 13 bases between them. CDR3 residues: CATSDYDSPSYGYTF. Written as DNA, the CDR3 is TGTGCCACCAGTGATTACGACAGCCCCAGCTATGGCTACACCTTC.

The rearrangement joins TRBV23-1 to TRBJ1-5; 9 bases fit TRBD1. TRBV23-1 is labeled an ORF, and its function is uncertain. The V segment lost 4 bases and the J segment 4 bases; nucleotides outside the gene matches: 17. This CDR3 region has 19 residues. CDR3 sequence (DNA): TGCGCCAGCAGTCCGCAGCTAAAGACAGGGGGGATAGGAAATCAGCCCCAGCATTTT. Translated, it gives CASSPQLKTGGIGNQPQHF.

The chain joins TRBV15 to TRBJ1-5; weak D call: TRBD1 (6 bases). The CDR3 has 13 amino acids. The germline V and J ends were trimmed by 6 bases and 2 bases, with 8 bases remaining between them. CDR1 is LNHNV and CDR2 is YYDKDF in the germline V gene (reference sequence). CDR3 region: CATRAGGNQPQHF. The CDR3 DNA reads TGTGCCACCAGGGCAGGGGGCAATCAGCCCCAGCATTTT. Filled out from reference TRBV15 and TRBJ1-5, the complete variable domain reads DAMVIQNPRYQVTQFGKPVTLSCSQTLNHNVMYWYQQKSSQAPKLLFHYYDKDFNNEADTPDNFQSRRPNTSFCFLDIRSPGLGDTAMYLCATRAGGNQPQHFGDGTRLSIL.

This clone occurred a few times. The chain recombines TRBV3-1 (or the pseudogene TRBV3-2) with TRBJ1-3; 7 bases match TRBD1. This CDR3 is 16 amino acids long. V trimming: 3 bases; J trimming: 2 bases; junction bases outside the gene matches: 7. Germline-derived CDR1 and CDR2 are LGHDT and YNNKEL (reference sequence). The DNA for the CDR3 is TGTGCCAGCAGCCAGAGACAGGGATTCGCTGGAAACACCATATATTTT. The encoded protein is CASSQRQGFAGNTIYF.

This chain uses TRBV27 with TRBJ2-7; maybe TRBD2 (6 bases). V lost 6 bases and J lost 1, with 16 bases in between. Germline loops: CDR1 MNHEY, CDR2 SMNVEV (reference sequence). The CDR3 length is 15 residues. The CDR3 DNA sequence: TGTGCCAGCAGGACCCTTCGGGAGAGGTCCTACGAGCAGTACTTC. This codes for CASRTLRERSYEQYF.

The genes are TRBV5-1 and TRBJ2-5; perhaps TRBD2 as D (7 bases). CDR1 and CDR2 (germline): SGHRS, YFSETQ. The CDR3 has 16 amino acids. V lost 2 bases, J lost 11 bases, and 25 bases lay in between. The CDR3, as DNA: TGCGCCAGCAGCTTACGCCCAACGGGGGGACATTCTCCGCAGTACTTC. This sequence encodes CASSLRPTGGHSPQYF.